This TCR beta chain came from a study of shared clonotypes between healthy human individuals. Study background: Donors consisted of two women and a few men between 18 and 49. Used for every donor were three CD4 naive, three CD4 memory, two CD8 naive and one CD8 memory plate. The study's findings and limits: Limitation of the genetic and exposure-history diversity represented came from the few donors.

Clones were read by immunoSEQ multiplex PCR, and TCRdb kept only the in-frame ones, dropping some. The sample shows some 2.1 million clones, 85% to 95% of them seen only once. This clone has only one observation. The target antigen is unknown. CDR1 and CDR2 (germline): MDHEN, SYDVKM. The CDR3 has 16 residues. Trimming shortened V by 6 bases and J by 0 bases, and 17 bases separated the two germline ends. Subsets obtained from CD4+ cells comprised CD45RA+ naive and CD45RA-negative memory cells. The V gene is TRBV28, the J gene TRBJ1-2; tentative D call: TRBD1 (5 bases). Sequenced material: naive CD4+ T cells sorted from blood. Subset specified: CD45RA+ positively selected. The source of this sequence is a man aged 18-30 years in good health. CDR3 in DNA: TGTGCCAGCAGACCCCCACCGGGGGAGACTAACTATGGCTACACCTTC. Translated, it gives CASRPPPGETNYGYTF.